This T cell receptor beta chain was captured by sequencing in a study of Ad26.COV2.S vaccination and SARS-CoV-2 variants. Turning to the study itself: Donor had been placed in the Ad26.COV2.S arm of the COV1001 trial.

Clones were sequenced by immunoSEQ multiplex PCR, and TCRdb holds only the in-frame ones, with some missing. The data contain more than 400,000 clones, less than 95% of them singletons. CDR1 MDHEN and CDR2 SYDVKM come from the germline V gene. Trimming removed 6 bases at V and 2 bases at J, with 7 bases between. The CDR3 runs to 12 residues. Treatment meaning: about 20 received Ad26.COV2.S at low or high dose, single or two shots; 5 received placebo; per-sample allocation not given. Day 63 after the first injection of vaccine or placebo was the sampling time. Its platform was an Ad26 vector, and its expressed antigen was Wuhan-strain SARS-CoV-2 spike.

Sample: peripheral blood, taken in a trial of Ad26.COV2.S vaccine versus placebo. The chain recombines TRBV28 with TRBJ1-2; D gene unclear. The sequence was obtained from a person between 18 and 65 years old who received the Ad26.COV2.S COVID-19 vaccine or a placebo. This chain's CDR3 is CASSFFNYGYTF. CDR3 coding DNA: TGTGCCAGCAGCTTTTTCAACTATGGCTACACCTTC.